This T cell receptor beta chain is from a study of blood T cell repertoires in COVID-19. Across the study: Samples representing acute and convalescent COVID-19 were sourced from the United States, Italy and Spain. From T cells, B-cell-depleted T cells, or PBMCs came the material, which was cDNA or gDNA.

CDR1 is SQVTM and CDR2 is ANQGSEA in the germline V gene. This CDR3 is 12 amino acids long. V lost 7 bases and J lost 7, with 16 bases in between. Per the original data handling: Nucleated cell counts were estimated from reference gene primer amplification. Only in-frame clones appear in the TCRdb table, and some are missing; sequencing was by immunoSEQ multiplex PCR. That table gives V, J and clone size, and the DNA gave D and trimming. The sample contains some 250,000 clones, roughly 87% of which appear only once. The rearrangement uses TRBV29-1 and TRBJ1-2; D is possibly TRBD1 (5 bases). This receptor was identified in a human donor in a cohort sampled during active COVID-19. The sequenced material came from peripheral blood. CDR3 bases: TGCAGCGCCCAGGGTCTTCGTGGTGGCTACACCTTC. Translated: CSAQGLRGGYTF.